This entry lists 18 T cell receptor beta chains sequenced from one sample in a study of cytomegalovirus exposure and HLA in healthy donors. 60 Vbeta and 13 Jbeta primers were used in PCR. Generated by immunoSEQ multiplex PCR, the TCRdb table keeps only in-frame clones and is missing some. Here the sample table reports roughly 190,000 clones. Sequenced sample: PBMCs. The receptors were sampled from a woman aged 18-29 years in good health and CMV-seropositive.

Concerning this clone: At the DNA level, this CDR3 is encoded by other sequences in the same sample as well. The CDR3 sequence is CASSLGLADYNEQFF. CDR3 coding DNA: TGTGCCAGCAGCTTAGGTCTAGCGGACTACAATGAGCAGTTCTTC. V is TRBV7-2 and J is TRBJ2-1; 7 bases align to TRBD2. This CDR3 region has 15 residues. With 1 base clipped from V and 3 bases from J, the junction kept 3 bases outside the gene matches. CDR1 and CDR2 from the germline V gene are SGHTA and FQGNSA. Supplemented by reference TRBV7-2 and TRBJ2-1, the full variable domain reads GAGVSQSPSNKVTEKGKDVELRCDPISGHTALYWYRQSLGQGLEFLIYFQGNSAPDKSGLPSDRFSAERTGGSVSTLTIQRTQQEDSAVYLCASSLGLADYNEQFFGPGTRLTVL.

V gene TRBV30 combines with J gene TRBJ2-5; D call uncertain. The V gene's germline CDR1 is GTSNPN and CDR2 SVGIG (reference sequence). This CDR3 is 14 amino acids long. V gave up 0 bases and J gave up 1 base, with 9 bases separating them. CDR3 amino acids: CAWSVKDTQETQYF. In DNA, the CDR3 is TGTGCCTGGAGTGTAAAAGACACCCAAGAGACCCAGTACTTC.

The J gene is TRBJ2-3, the V gene TRBV18; a weak D match, TRBD2 (5 bases). The CDR3 runs 14 residues. CDR1 is KGHSH, CDR2 LQKENI, per germline. The V end lost 3 bases, the J end lost 4 bases, and 11 bases lay between the germline ends. The CDR3 loop reads CASSPPSRADTQYF. CDR3 coding DNA: TGTGCCAGCTCACCGCCTTCGCGGGCAGATACGCAGTATTTT.

The chain joins TRBV9 to TRBJ2-2, with D perhaps TRBD1 (6 bases). Looked up from germline, CDR1 is SGDLS and CDR2 is YYNGEE. Trimming removed 3 bases from V and 4 bases from J, with 16 bases in between. This CDR3 spans 16 amino acids. DNA of the CDR3: TGTGCCAGCAGCGCCACTACAGGGAAAGGCACCGGGGAGCTGTTTTTT. Protein: CASSATTGKGTGELFF.

This chain joins TRBV5-4 and TRBJ2-3; 8 bases are a match to TRBD2. Germline lookup yields CDR1 SGHNT and CDR2 YYREEE (reference sequence). CDR3 length equals 16 residues. Unmatched junction bases numbered 9, after V lost 2 bases and J lost 4 bases. CDR3 coding DNA: TGTGCCAGCAGCTTTCTCTCCGGGGGGGCTTCAGATACGCAGTATTTT. Encoded protein: CASSFLSGGASDTQYF.

The chain joins TRBV19 to TRBJ2-2, with 7 bases lining up with TRBD1. The CDR3 has 16 amino acids. Germline V CDR1 and CDR2: LNHDA, SQIVND (reference sequence). Losses at the gene ends were 5 bases for V and 0 bases for J; bases not matched to a gene: 6. For the CDR3, the DNA is TGTGCCAGTAGTTTAATTCAGGGGGCGAACACCGGGGAGCTGTTTTTT. Translated: CASSLIQGANTGELFF. Complete variable domain (other parts from reference TRBV19 and TRBJ2-2): DGGITQSPKYLFRKEGQNVTLSCEQNLNHDAMYWYRQDPGQGLRLIYYSQIVNDFQKGDIAEGYSVSREKKESFPLTVTSAQKNPTAFYLCASSLIQGANTGELFFGEGSRLTVL.

The chain employs TRBV2 and TRBJ1-1; D is unresolved. The germline V and J ends were trimmed by 5 bases and 6 bases, with 13 bases remaining between them. Germline loops: CDR1 SNHLY, CDR2 FYNNEI. The CDR3 length is 13 residues. The CDR3 DNA sequence: TGTGCCAGCAGTTTTAAACAATTGGCTGAAGCTTTCTTT. This sequence encodes CASSFKQLAEAFF.

The V gene is TRBV5-4, the J gene TRBJ2-3, with 11 bases fitting TRBD2. V gave up 4 bases and J gave up 2 bases; unmatched junction bases: 3. The length of the CDR3 is 15 residues. Germline CDR1 SGHNT, CDR2 YYREEE (reference sequence). The CDR3: CASSRLAGPTDTQYF. DNA of the CDR3: TGTGCCAGCAGCCGACTAGCGGGGCCCACAGATACGCAGTATTTT.

The chain links TRBV11-2 to TRBJ2-7; D gene ambiguous. The CDR3 covers 13 residues. Trimming took off 5 bases at V and 1 base at J, with 9 bases between the two ends. Germline V CDR1 and CDR2: SGHAT, FQNNGV. The CDR3 loop is CASSNDFSYEQYF. CDR3 bases: TGTGCCAGCAGCAACGACTTTTCCTACGAGCAGTACTTC.

CDR3 in DNA: TGTGCCTGGAGTCCACAGGGGGCCCGCGATACGCAGTATTTT. Protein: CAWSPQGARDTQYF. The chain carries TRBV30 and TRBJ2-3, with 9 positions matching TRBD1. This CDR3 is built from 14 residues. The germline CDR1 and CDR2 sequences are GTSNPN and SVGIG (reference sequence). Unmatched junction bases numbered 6, after V lost 2 bases and J lost 6 bases.

The chain is built from TRBV7-7 and TRBJ2-1; TRBD2 aligns across 7 bases. There are 15 residues in the CDR3. CDR1 is SSHAT and CDR2 is FNYEAQ in the germline V gene (reference sequence). Germline trimming cut 2 bases from V and 5 bases from J; bases unmatched to any gene: 6. CDR3 in amino acids: CASSLTAGIHNEQFF. CDR3 DNA sequence: TGTGCCAGCAGCTTAACAGCGGGAATTCACAATGAGCAGTTCTTC.

V gene TRBV27 combines with J gene TRBJ1-2; no clear D gene. The V and J ends lost 2 bases and 6 bases respectively, with 10 bases between them. The CDR3 is 13 residues long. CDR1 and CDR2 (germline): MNHEY, SMNVEV (reference sequence). For the CDR3, the DNA is TGTGCCAGCAGTTTAGAGGGTTTCGATGGCTACACCTTC. It codes for CASSLEGFDGYTF.

The chain employs TRBV7-9 and TRBJ1-2; a possible D gene is TRBD1 (5 bases). This CDR3 has 15 residues. V lost 5 bases and J 8 bases, leaving 21 bases between the germline ends. Per the germline V gene, CDR1 is SEHNR and CDR2 is FQNEAQ (reference sequence). CDR3 in amino acids: CASSHPTVRAGGYTF. The CDR3 nucleotides are TGTGCCAGCAGCCACCCCACGGTCAGGGCCGGCGGCTACACCTTC.

The genes are TRBV9 and TRBJ1-4; D perhaps matches TRBD1 (6 bases). Germline V gene lookup returns CDR1 SGDLS and CDR2 YYNGEE. The ends were cut back, 0 bases at V and 8 bases at J, with 14 bases in the middle. The CDR3 runs 15 residues. The CDR3 coding sequence is TGTGCCAGCAGCGTAGGAGGGGGGGCGCGGGAAAAACTGTTTTTT. Translated: CASSVGGGAREKLFF.

This chain joins TRBV10-1 and TRBJ2-5; 9 nucleotides line up with TRBD1. The CDR3 is made up of 15 amino acids. The V gene end was trimmed by 5 bases and the J gene end by 5 bases; junction bases not matched to a gene: 9. CDR1 WNHNN and CDR2 SYGVQD come from the germline V gene (reference sequence). In DNA form, the CDR3 reads TGCGCCAGCAGTCAAGCGGGACAGGGAATGGAGACCCAGTACTTC. Its translation is CASSQAGQGMETQYF.

The chain is built from TRBV4-3 and TRBJ2-2, with 10 bases fitting TRBD1. The germline gives CDR1 LGHNA, CDR2 YSLEER. This CDR3 has 21 residues. After removal of 4 bases from V and 4 bases from J, the junction contained 21 bases not matched to a gene. The CDR3 DNA sequence: TGCGCCAGCAGCCGAAAATTCACCGGGACAGGGGCAAGAAGTAGCACCGGGGAGCTGTTTTTT. It codes for CASSRKFTGTGARSSTGELFF.

The chain uses TRBV19 and TRBJ1-6; TRBD1 aligns across 7 bases. The germline CDR1 and CDR2 sequences are LNHDA and SQIVND (reference sequence). V trimming: 3 bases; J trimming: 6 bases; junction bases outside the gene matches: 5. The CDR3 length is 15 residues. CDR3 protein: CASSMAGGINSPLHF. CDR3 bases: TGTGCCAGTAGTATGGCAGGGGGGATTAATTCACCCCTCCACTTT.

Details on this clone: Sequence at one end of the junction differs from germline and may be a read error. The J gene is TRBJ2-5, the V gene TRBV7-7; TRBD1 aligns across 8 bases. This CDR3 comprises 16 residues. CDR1 and CDR2 from the germline V gene are SSHAT and FNYEAQ (reference sequence). This chain's CDR3 is CASSYGTGRGQETQYF. CDR3 coding DNA: TGTGCTAGCAGCTACGGGACAGGAAGGGGCCAAGAGACCCAGTACTTC.